The entry that follows covers one T cell receptor (beta chain) sequence. These data are taken from a study of blood T cell repertoires in COVID-19. On the study more broadly: Material from acute and convalescent COVID-19 was sourced from the United States, Italy and Spain. PBMCs, B-cell-depleted T cells, or T cells were the source of the cDNA or gDNA that made up the material.

Germline V lookup: CDR1 SEHNR, CDR2 FQNEAQ (reference sequence). The V gene end was trimmed by 3 bases and the J gene end by 1 base; junction bases not matched to a gene: 3. The CDR3 totals 15 residues. Authors' data handling: Amplifying reference gene primers gave estimates of nucleated cell counts. The table came from immunoSEQ multiplex PCR; TCRdb's copy has only in-frame clones and leaves some out. For V, J and clone size, that table is used; D and trimming come from the DNA. The top ten hold 12% of the sample, which has 250,000 to 350,000 clones, around 89% seen once. Input material: peripheral blood. This sequence originates from a woman aged 55-75 years with acute or convalescent COVID-19. The rearrangement joins TRBV7-9 to TRBJ1-1; 9 bases fit TRBD1. The CDR3 sequence is CASSFATGGNTEAFF. For the CDR3, the DNA is TGTGCCAGCAGCTTTGCGACAGGGGGGAACACTGAAGCTTTCTTT.